This entry concerns a single TCR beta chain. Other DNA sequences in this specimen translate into the identical CDR3. These data are taken from a study of cytomegalovirus exposure and HLA in healthy donors. Turning to the study itself: Earlier, approximately 110 million unique TCR beta sequences were recovered from roughly 200 million T cells by an analysis. Caucasian-associated ancestry cluster membership applied to about 77% of around 400 genotyped donors.

Vbeta (60) and Jbeta (13) primers were used in the PCR. Generated by immunoSEQ multiplex PCR, the TCRdb table keeps only in-frame clones and is missing some. The sample lists around 280,000 clones, 85% to 90% occurring once. Germline values: CDR1 SEHNR, CDR2 FQNEAQ (reference sequence). This CDR3 is 15 amino acids long. V lost 5 bases to trimming and J lost 4 bases, with 12 bases between them. V is TRBV7-9 and J is TRBJ1-6; D is uncertain. The receptor's source is a woman in her late teens or twenties in good health and CMV-seronegative. The specimen sequenced was PBMCs. The CDR3 spells CASSPLSEYNSPLHF. The CDR3 nucleotides read TGTGCCAGCAGCCCCCTGAGCGAGTATAATTCACCCCTCCACTTT.